Sequencing of this TCR beta chain was carried out in a study of T cell responses to AZD1222 COVID-19 vaccine. Libraries were prepared by immunoSEQ multiplex PCR; TCRdb keeps only in-frame clonotypes and omits some of them. This table holds about 150,000 clones, approximately 90% found once. The V gene end was trimmed by 6 bases and the J gene end by 7 bases; junction bases not matched to a gene: 11. This CDR3 is built from 14 residues. Germline CDR1 reads ENHRY; CDR2 reads SYGVKD. The starting material was peripheral blood, obtained on day 0 of AZD1222 vaccination. The chain uses TRBV10-3 and TRBJ2-7; TRBD1 agrees at 8 bases. The sequence derives from an adult in good health. DNA of the CDR3: TGTGCCATCAGACAGGGGGTGCCAGTGGGAGAGCAGTACTTC. It yields the protein CAIRQGVPVGEQYF.